This T cell receptor beta chain came from a study of cytomegalovirus exposure and HLA in healthy donors. Study overall: Tens of millions of unique TCR sequences came from HLA-typed donors in an early release. Most donors, 80% to 90% of 398 genotyped, fell in the Caucasian-associated ancestry cluster. Study-level points and caveats: Overall, roughly 170 TCR beta chains were annotated as cytomegalovirus-associated.

In the PCR, 60 Vbeta and 13 Jbeta primers were used. Generated by immunoSEQ multiplex PCR, the TCRdb table keeps only in-frame clones and is missing some. The top ten clones hold 2.8% of a sample with around 150,000 clones, 60% to 85% of them seen once. Comment on this clone: Antigen unknown.

Trimming shortened V by 8 bases and J by 2 bases, and 15 bases separated the two germline ends. CDR1 and CDR2 (germline): LNHNV, YYDKDF (reference sequence). The length of the CDR3 is 14 residues. The donors comprised healthy bone marrow donors. Input material: PBMCs. The chain links TRBV15 to TRBJ1-1; possibly TRBD1 for D (6 bases). The TCR was taken from a male donor in good health and CMV-seronegative. CDR3 protein: CATQLQQGNTEAFF. In DNA, the CDR3 is TGTGCCACCCAACTACAACAGGGAAACACTGAAGCTTTCTTT.